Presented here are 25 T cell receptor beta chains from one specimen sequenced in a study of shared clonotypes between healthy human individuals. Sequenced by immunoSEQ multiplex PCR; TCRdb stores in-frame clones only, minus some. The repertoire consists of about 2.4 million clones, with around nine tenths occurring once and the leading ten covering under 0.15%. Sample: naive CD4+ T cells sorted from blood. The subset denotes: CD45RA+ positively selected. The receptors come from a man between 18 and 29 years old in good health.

The CDR3 sequence is CASEEPPTGTPETQYF. The CDR3 DNA reads as TGTGCCAGCGAAGAGCCCCCGACAGGGACCCCAGAGACCCAGTACTTC. The gene calls are TRBV2 and TRBJ2-5; 7 nucleotides align to TRBD1. This CDR3 is 16 amino acids long. V trimming: 8 bases; J trimming: 4 bases; junction bases outside the gene matches: 16. The germline V gene has CDR1 SNHLY and CDR2 FYNNEI.

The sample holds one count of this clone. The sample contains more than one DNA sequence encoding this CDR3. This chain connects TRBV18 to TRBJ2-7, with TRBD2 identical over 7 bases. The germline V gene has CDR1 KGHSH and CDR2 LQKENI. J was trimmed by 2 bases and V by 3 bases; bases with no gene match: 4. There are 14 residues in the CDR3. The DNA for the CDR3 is TGTGCCAGCTCACCGGGACGGGAGGCCTACGAGCAGTACTTC. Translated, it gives CASSPGREAYEQYF.

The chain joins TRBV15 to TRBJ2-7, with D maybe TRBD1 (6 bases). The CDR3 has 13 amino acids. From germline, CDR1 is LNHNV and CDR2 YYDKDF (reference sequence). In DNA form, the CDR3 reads TGTGCTAGGCGCGTGTCCAGGGGCCACGAGCAGTACTTC. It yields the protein CARRVSRGHEQYF.

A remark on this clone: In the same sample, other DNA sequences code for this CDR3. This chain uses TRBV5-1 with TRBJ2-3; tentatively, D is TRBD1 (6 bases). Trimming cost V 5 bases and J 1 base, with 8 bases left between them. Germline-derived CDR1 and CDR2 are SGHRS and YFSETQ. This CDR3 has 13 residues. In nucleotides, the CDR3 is TGCGCCAGCAGTGGGGGCGGCACAGATACGCAGTATTTT. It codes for CASSGGGTDTQYF.

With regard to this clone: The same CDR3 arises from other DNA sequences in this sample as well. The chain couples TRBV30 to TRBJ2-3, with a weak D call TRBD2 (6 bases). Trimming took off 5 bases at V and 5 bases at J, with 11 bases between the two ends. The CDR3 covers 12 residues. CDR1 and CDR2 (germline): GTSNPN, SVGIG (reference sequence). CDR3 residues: CAWSPGEDTQYF. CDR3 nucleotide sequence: TGTGCCTGGTCGCCGGGGGAAGATACGCAGTATTTT. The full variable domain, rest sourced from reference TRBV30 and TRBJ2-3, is SQTIHQWPATLVQPVGSPLSLECTVEGTSNPNLYWYRQAAGRGLQLLFYSVGIGQISSEVPQNLSASRPQDRQFILSSKKLLLSDSGFYLCAWSPGEDTQYFGPGTRLTVL.

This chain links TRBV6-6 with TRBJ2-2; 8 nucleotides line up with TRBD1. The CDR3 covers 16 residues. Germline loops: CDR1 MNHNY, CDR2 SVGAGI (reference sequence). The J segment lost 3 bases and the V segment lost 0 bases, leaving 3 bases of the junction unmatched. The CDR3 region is CASSYSGRGHTGELFF. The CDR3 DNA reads TGTGCCAGCAGTTACTCGGGCAGGGGGCACACCGGGGAGCTGTTTTTT.

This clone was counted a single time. CDR3: CASSGPLSSGEQFF. CDR3 DNA: TGTGCCAGCAGCGGGCCTCTCTCTAGCGGAGAGCAGTTCTTC. The gene calls are TRBV9 and TRBJ2-1; TRBD2 aligns across 7 bases. J lost 10 bases, V lost 3 bases, and 10 bases had no gene match. The CDR3 consists of 14 residues. Germline-derived CDR1 and CDR2 are SGDLS and YYNGEE.

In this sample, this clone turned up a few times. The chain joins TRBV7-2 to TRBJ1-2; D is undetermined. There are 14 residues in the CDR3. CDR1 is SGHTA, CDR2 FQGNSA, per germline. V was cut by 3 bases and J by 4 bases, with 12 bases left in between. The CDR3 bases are TGTGCCAGCAGCTTCAATCGGGCTGGCTATGGCTACACCTTC. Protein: CASSFNRAGYGYTF.

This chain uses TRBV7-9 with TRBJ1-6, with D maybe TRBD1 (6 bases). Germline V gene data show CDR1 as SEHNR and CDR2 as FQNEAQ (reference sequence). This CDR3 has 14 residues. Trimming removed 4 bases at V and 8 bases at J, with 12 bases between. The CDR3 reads CASSSDRFHSPLHF. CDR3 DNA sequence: TGTGCCAGCAGCTCCGACAGGTTTCATTCACCCCTCCACTTT.

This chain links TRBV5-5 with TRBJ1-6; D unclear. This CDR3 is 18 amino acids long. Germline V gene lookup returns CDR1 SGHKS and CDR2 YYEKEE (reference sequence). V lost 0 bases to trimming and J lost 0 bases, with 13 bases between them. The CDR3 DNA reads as TGTGCCAGCAGCTTGGATCCAGGTTCTAGCTCCTATAATTCACCCCTCCACTTT. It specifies CASSLDPGSSSYNSPLHF.

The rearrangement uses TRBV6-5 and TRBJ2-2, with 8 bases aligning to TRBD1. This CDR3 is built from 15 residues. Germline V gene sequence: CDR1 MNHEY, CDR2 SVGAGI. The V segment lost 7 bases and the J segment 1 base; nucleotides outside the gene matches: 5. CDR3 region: CASTPGTGNTGELFF. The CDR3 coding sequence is TGTGCCAGCACCCCAGGGACAGGGAACACCGGGGAGCTGTTTTTT.

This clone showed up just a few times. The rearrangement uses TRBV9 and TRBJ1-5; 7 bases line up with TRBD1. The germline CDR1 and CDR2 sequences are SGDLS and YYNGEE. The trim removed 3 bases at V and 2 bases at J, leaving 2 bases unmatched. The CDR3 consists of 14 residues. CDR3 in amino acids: CASSGDSGNQPQHF. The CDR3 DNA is TGTGCCAGCAGCGGGGACAGCGGCAATCAGCCCCAGCATTTT.

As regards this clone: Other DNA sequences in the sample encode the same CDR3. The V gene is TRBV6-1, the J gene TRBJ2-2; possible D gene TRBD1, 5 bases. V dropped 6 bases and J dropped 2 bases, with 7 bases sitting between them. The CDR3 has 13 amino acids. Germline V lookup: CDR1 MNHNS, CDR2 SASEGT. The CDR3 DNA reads TGTGCCAGCAGCACAGGAAACACCGGGGAGCTGTTTTTT. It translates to CASSTGNTGELFF.

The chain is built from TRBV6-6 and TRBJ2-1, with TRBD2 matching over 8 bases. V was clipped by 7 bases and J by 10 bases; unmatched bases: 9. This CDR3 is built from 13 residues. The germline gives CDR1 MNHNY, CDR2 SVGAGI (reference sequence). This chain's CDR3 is CASNPGGPGEQFF. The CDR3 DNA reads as TGTGCCAGCAATCCGGGAGGGCCCGGGGAGCAGTTCTTC.

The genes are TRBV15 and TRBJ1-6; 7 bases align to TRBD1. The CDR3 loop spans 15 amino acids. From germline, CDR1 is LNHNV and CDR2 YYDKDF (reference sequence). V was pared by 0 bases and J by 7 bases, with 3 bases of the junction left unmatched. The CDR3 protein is CATSRDPTGNSPLHF. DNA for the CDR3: TGTGCCACCAGCAGAGATCCGACAGGGAATTCACCCCTCCACTTT.

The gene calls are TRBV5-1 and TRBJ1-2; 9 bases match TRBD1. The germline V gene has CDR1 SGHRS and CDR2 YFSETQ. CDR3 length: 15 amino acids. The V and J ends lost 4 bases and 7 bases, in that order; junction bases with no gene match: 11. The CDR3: CASSTQTGGTGGYTF. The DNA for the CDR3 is TGCGCCAGCAGCACCCAGACAGGGGGAACGGGTGGCTACACCTTC.

The CDR3 nucleotides read TGTGCCAGCAGTGAAGTAAAGGGCTACGAGCAGTACTTC. It yields the protein CASSEVKGYEQYF. The chain joins TRBV2 to TRBJ2-7, with unresolved D. V dropped 1 base and J dropped 3 bases, with 7 bases sitting between them. The length of the CDR3 is 13 residues. Germline V lookup: CDR1 SNHLY, CDR2 FYNNEI.

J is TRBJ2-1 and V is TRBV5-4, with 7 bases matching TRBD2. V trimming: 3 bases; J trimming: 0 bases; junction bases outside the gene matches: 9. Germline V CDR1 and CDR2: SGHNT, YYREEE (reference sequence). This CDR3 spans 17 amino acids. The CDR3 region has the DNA TGTGCCAGCAGCTCGGGACTACGACACTCCTCCTACAATGAGCAGTTCTTC. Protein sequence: CASSSGLRHSSYNEQFF.

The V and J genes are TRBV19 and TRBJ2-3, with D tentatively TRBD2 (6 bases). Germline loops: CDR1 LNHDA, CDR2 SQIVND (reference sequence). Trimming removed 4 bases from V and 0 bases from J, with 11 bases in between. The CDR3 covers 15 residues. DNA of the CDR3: TGTGCCAGTAGTACCCGTGGGACTAGCACAGATACGCAGTATTTT. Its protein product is CASSTRGTSTDTQYF.

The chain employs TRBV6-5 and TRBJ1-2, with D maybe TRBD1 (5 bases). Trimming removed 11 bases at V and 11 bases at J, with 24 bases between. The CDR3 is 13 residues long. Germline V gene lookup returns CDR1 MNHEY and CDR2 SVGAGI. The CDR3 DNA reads TGTGCCGTTGCCGCCGGGACCAGTGCATATTACACCTTC. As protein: CAVAAGTSAYYTF.

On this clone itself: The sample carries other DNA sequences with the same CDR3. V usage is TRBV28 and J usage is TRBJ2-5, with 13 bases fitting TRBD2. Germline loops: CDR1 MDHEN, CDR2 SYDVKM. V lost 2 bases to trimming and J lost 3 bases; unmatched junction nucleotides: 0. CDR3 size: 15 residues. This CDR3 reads CASSLGLAGEETQYF. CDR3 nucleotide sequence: TGTGCCAGCAGTTTAGGACTAGCGGGGGAAGAGACCCAGTACTTC.

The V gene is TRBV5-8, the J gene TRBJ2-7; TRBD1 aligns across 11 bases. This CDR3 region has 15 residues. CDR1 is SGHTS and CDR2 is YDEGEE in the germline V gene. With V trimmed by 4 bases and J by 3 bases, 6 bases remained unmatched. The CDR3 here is CASSKGQGGGYEQYF. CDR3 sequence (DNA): TGTGCCAGCAGCAAGGGACAGGGGGGTGGCTACGAGCAGTACTTC. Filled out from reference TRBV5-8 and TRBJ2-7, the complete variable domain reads EAGVTQSPTHLIKTRGQQATLRCSPISGHTSVYWYQQALGLGLQFLLWYDEGEERNRGNFPPRFSGRQFPNYSSELNVNALELEDSALYLCASSKGQGGGYEQYFGPGTRLTVT.

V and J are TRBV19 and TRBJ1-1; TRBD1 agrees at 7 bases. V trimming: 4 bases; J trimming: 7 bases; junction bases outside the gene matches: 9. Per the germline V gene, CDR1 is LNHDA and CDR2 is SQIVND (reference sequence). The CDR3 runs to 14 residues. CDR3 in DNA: TGTGCCAGTAGTAGCTCCGGGAGGGGGCTTGAAGCTTTCTTT. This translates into CASSSSGRGLEAFF.

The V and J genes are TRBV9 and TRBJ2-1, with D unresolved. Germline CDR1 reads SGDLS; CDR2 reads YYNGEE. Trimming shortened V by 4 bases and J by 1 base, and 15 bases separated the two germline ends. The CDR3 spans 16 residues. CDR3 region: CASSQTAHGSYNEQFF. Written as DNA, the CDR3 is TGTGCCAGCAGCCAGACGGCGCACGGTTCCTACAATGAGCAGTTCTTC.

DNA for the CDR3: TGTGCCAGCAGTTCGGACAGGGGGAAATTTGAAGCTTTCTTT. It is translated as CASSSDRGKFEAFF. J is TRBJ1-1 and V is TRBV6-5; 10 bases match TRBD1. Losses at the gene ends were 4 bases for V and 7 bases for J; bases not matched to a gene: 6. This CDR3 comprises 14 residues. Germline CDR1 MNHEY, CDR2 SVGAGI.